Following are 6 T cell receptor beta chains from one sample sequenced in a study of cytotoxic CD8 clonotypes in ibrutinib-treated CLL. Clones were read by immunoSEQ multiplex PCR, and TCRdb kept only the in-frame ones, dropping some. The table records roughly 250,000 clones, 70% of them present only once. Sample: PBMCs, taken after 24 months of ibrutinib treatment. The receptors stem from a human donor with chronic lymphocytic leukemia.

The chain joins TRBV12-5 to TRBJ2-1; 10 nucleotides match TRBD2. Trimming removed 5 bases from V and 5 bases from J; junction bases left unmatched: 3. The CDR3 sequence is 14 residues long. Germline V gene lookup returns CDR1 LGHNT and CDR2 FRNRAP. The CDR3 DNA sequence: TGTGCTAGTGGTCTAGCGGGAGTAAACAATGAGCAGTTCTTC. Translated: CASGLAGVNNEQFF.

The chain recombines TRBV29-1 with TRBJ2-7; D is unclear. Germline loops: CDR1 SQVTM, CDR2 ANQGSEA. The V and J ends lost 0 bases and 7 bases respectively, with 16 bases between them. The CDR3 is 14 amino acids. The CDR3 loop is CSVEEELGPGEQYF. In nucleotides, the CDR3 is TGCAGCGTTGAAGAGGAACTCGGACCCGGGGAGCAGTACTTC.

This clone came up a few times. The chain recombines TRBV9 with TRBJ2-6, with 11 bases aligning to TRBD1. Germline loops: CDR1 SGDLS, CDR2 YYNGEE. The CDR3 totals 17 residues. With 3 bases clipped from V and 0 bases from J, the junction kept 2 bases outside the gene matches. This CDR3 reads CASSGTGGTSGANVLTF. The CDR3 nucleotides are TGTGCCAGCAGCGGGACAGGGGGCACCTCTGGGGCCAACGTCCTGACTTTC.

This sequence joins TRBV30 and TRBJ1-3, with 7 positions matching TRBD1. Losses at the gene ends were 2 bases for V and 3 bases for J; bases not matched to a gene: 4. This CDR3 spans 14 amino acids. Germline V lookup: CDR1 GTSNPN, CDR2 SVGIG (reference sequence). The CDR3 loop reads CAWSPQGNGNTIYF. CDR3 DNA sequence: TGTGCCTGGAGTCCACAGGGGAATGGAAACACCATATATTTT. The entire variable domain, with the rest obtained from reference TRBV30 and TRBJ1-3, is as follows: SQTIHQWPATLVQPVGSPLSLECTVEGTSNPNLYWYRQAAGRGLQLLFYSVGIGQISSEVPQNLSASRPQDRQFILSSKKLLLSDSGFYLCAWSPQGNGNTIYFGEGSWLTVV.

This clone was detected only once. The V call is TRBV30, the J call TRBJ2-1, with a tentative D call TRBD2 (6 bases). With 7 bases removed from V and 4 bases from J, the gap between germline ends came to 14 bases. CDR1 and CDR2 from the germline V gene are GTSNPN and SVGIG (reference sequence). The CDR3 spans 13 residues. The CDR3 spells CAYFGGSYNEQFF. CDR3 coding DNA: TGTGCCTATTTTGGGGGGTCTTACAATGAGCAGTTCTTC.

This clone was found a few times. This chain connects TRBV28 to TRBJ1-1, with D possibly matching TRBD1 (5 bases). Germline V lookup: CDR1 MDHEN, CDR2 SYDVKM. V was trimmed by 6 bases and J by 1 base, leaving 12 bases between them. There are 14 residues in the CDR3. In DNA, the CDR3 is TGTGCCAGCAGCCCCCGGGGCGAGAACACTGAAGCTTTCTTT. This sequence encodes CASSPRGENTEAFF.